The T cell receptor beta chain under discussion was sequenced for a study of blood T cell repertoires in COVID-19 (dated by TCRdb to the early 2020s). For context, the study as a whole: Collaborator samples came from the United States, Italy and Spain and covered acute and convalescent phases of COVID-19. The prospective study material was composed of cDNA or gDNA derived from T cells, B-cell-depleted T cells, or PBMCs. The dataset comprised deeply sampled blood TCRbeta repertoires from subjects exposed to, actively infected with, or recovered from COVID-19. A freely available public database, intended as a resource for researchers studying the immune response to SARS-CoV-2, is where the repertoires were released. The samples were drawn from the first 160 participants of the ongoing ImmuneRACE study and from roughly 1,300 subjects provided by 6 global collaborators. Nearly every sample came with metadata listing a de-identified subject ID, COVID-19 status, age in years and sex. HLA class I and class II types, where available, came from metadata supplied by the sample provider rather than from assay-based typing.

Study-wide findings and limitations: The amount of clinical and demographic metadata varied by source and participant and was provided uncurated.

Sequences MNHEY (CDR1) and SMNVEV (CDR2) are obtained from the germline V gene (reference sequence). The CDR3 runs 13 amino acids, cysteine and phenylalanine included. Left in the record is the CDR3 DNA by itself, 39 bases read in frame from the first base. The V and J ends are trimmed by 6 bases and 4 bases, leaving 10 bases between them. For this clone: Its antigen specificity is not known. It has no much larger one-base neighbor in the sample; base qualities were not kept.

Whole blood was collected in K2EDTA tubes by collaborating institutions according to the institutions' own protocols. For TCRbeta analysis, collaborators shipped samples as frozen whole blood, isolated PBMCs, or DNA extracted from either of those sample types. The immunoSEQ Assay, a bias-controlled multiplex PCR, was used to amplify TCRbeta CDR3 regions from genomic DNA. As for the authors' bioinformatics: The number of nucleated cells in each sample was estimated by amplification of reference gene primers within the assay. To quantify the absolute abundance of each unique TCRbeta CDR3 rearrangement, sequence reads were collapsed and filtered. For each sample, productive Simpson clonality was calculated as the square root of Simpson's diversity index across productive rearrangements. TCRdb carries this immuneACCESS record with in-frame sequences only. Its versions omit some clonotypes, under half of them owing to an unresolved V gene in the studies checked, with the rest unexplained. That table gives V, J and clone size, and the DNA gave D and trimming. Present in this sample are about 120,000 clones, over 80% of which were seen just once. Under 3% of the sample goes to the ten largest clones.

The source is a man aged 25 to 40 with acute or convalescent COVID-19. Specimen: peripheral blood. The rearrangement joined TRBV27 to TRBJ1-5; a tentative D match to TRBD1 spans 5 bases. The CDR3 in this case is CASSLQENQPQHF. At the DNA level, the sequence is TGTGCCAGCAGCCTACAGGAGAATCAGCCCCAGCATTTT.